This T cell receptor (beta chain) was profiled in a study of cytomegalovirus exposure and HLA in healthy donors. Study-wide points: Rarity characterized most TCR sequences, yet some public TCRs appeared in many donors.

In the PCR, 60 Vbeta and 13 Jbeta primers were used. Clones were read by immunoSEQ multiplex PCR, and TCRdb kept only the in-frame ones, dropping some. The table includes tens of thousands of clones, around four fifths detected once. A note on this clone: Its antigen remains unidentified. An end of the junction does not agree with germline; a read error may underlie this.

CDR1 SGHVS and CDR2 FNYEAQ come from the germline V gene. The CDR3 contains 18 residues. Sequencing was done on a sample of PBMCs. This chain joins TRBV7-6 and TRBJ2-7; TRBD2 matches 11 bases. This receptor was taken from a man between 40 and 49 years old in good health and CMV-seronegative. Here the CDR3 DNA reads TGTGTCAGCAGCTTACTACGGGGGGTTCTAGCGGGGGGTTACGAGCAGTACTTC. Amino acids: CVSSLLRGVLAGGYEQYF.